This TCR beta chain was sequenced during a study of blood T cell repertoires in COVID-19. Study in general: From the United States, Italy and Spain came samples of acute and convalescent COVID-19. The analysed material was cDNA or gDNA that came from T cells, B-cell-depleted T cells, or PBMCs.

As regards this clone: This specimen includes other DNA sequences encoding the same CDR3.

CDR1 and CDR2 from the germline V gene are KGHSH and LQKENI. This CDR3 spans 14 amino acids. With V trimmed by 3 bases and J by 5 bases, 2 bases remained unmatched. The authors' processing: Reference gene primer amplification gave nucleated cell count estimates. Clones were sequenced by immunoSEQ multiplex PCR, and TCRdb holds only the in-frame ones, with some missing. V and J calls and clone size follow that table, whereas D and trimming were derived from the DNA. The repertoire holds hundreds of thousands of clones, with about four fifths as singletons. This TCR was sampled from a man older than 75 with acute or convalescent COVID-19. The chain combines TRBV18 with TRBJ1-4; 8 positions agree with TRBD1. The sample consisted of peripheral blood. The CDR3 loop is CASSPQGANEKLFF. The CDR3 DNA sequence: TGTGCCAGCTCACCCCAGGGGGCCAATGAAAAACTGTTTTTT.